This T cell receptor (beta chain) is from a study of blood T cell repertoires in COVID-19. Study-wide context: From T cells, B-cell-depleted T cells, or PBMCs came the material, which was cDNA or gDNA.

Trimming removed 0 bases from V and 4 bases from J, with 13 bases in between. This CDR3 comprises 16 residues. Germline V gene lookup returns CDR1 LGHDT and CDR2 YNNKEL (reference sequence). This clone was found once. Source study methods: By means of reference gene primer amplification, nucleated cell counts were estimated. Clones were sequenced by immunoSEQ multiplex PCR, and TCRdb holds only the in-frame ones, with some missing. V, J and clone size derive from that table, while D and trimming were established from the DNA sequence. The table records hundreds of thousands of clones, around 90% of them present only once.

This TCR derives from a man aged 55 to 70 who had recovered from COVID-19. This rearrangement joins TRBV3-1 (or the pseudogene TRBV3-2) to TRBJ2-4; D is possibly TRBD2 (7 bases). Sequences were obtained from peripheral blood. The CDR3 DNA follows: TGTGCCAGCAGCCAAGAAGGAAGGGGGGGGAAAAACATTCAGTACTTC. Protein: CASSQEGRGGKNIQYF.